This passage covers 14 T cell receptor beta chains from one sample sequenced in a study of blood T cell repertoires in COVID-19. Repertoires were generated with immunoSEQ multiplex PCR, while TCRdb's copy carries only in-frame clones and drops some. The table lists about 120,000 clones, 87% of them singletons. Sequencing was performed on peripheral blood. Receptors were obtained from a human donor in a cohort sampled during active COVID-19.

The chain joins TRBV29-1 to TRBJ2-7; no clear D gene. There are 12 residues in the CDR3. The germline V and J ends were trimmed by 7 bases and 4 bases, with 14 bases remaining between them. The germline V gene encodes CDR1 SQVTM and CDR2 ANQGSEA. The CDR3 coding sequence is TGCAGCGGACTGCTTGACTCTTACGAGCAGTACTTC. Its translation: CSGLLDSYEQYF.

The rearrangement uses TRBV6-4 and TRBJ1-1; a possible D gene is TRBD1 (6 bases). Germline lookup yields CDR1 MRHNA and CDR2 SNTAGT. V was clipped by 4 bases and J by 4 bases, with 13 bases between them. The CDR3 is 14 residues long. The CDR3 DNA sequence: TGTGCCAGCAGTGCACAGGGCTGGGGCACTGAAGCTTTCTTT. Residues: CASSAQGWGTEAFF.

The chain couples TRBV28 to TRBJ1-2, with D unresolved. CDR3 size: 12 residues. The V gene lost 3 bases and the J gene lost 1 base, with 3 bases spanning the gap. Germline V gene lookup returns CDR1 MDHEN and CDR2 SYDVKM. In DNA, the CDR3 is TGTGCCAGCAGTTTCAGTAACTATGGCTACACCTTC. Translating it yields CASSFSNYGYTF.

CDR3 sequence reads: CASSLAYGGREKLFF. Here the CDR3 DNA reads TGTGCCAGCAGCTTGGCCTACGGGGGAAGGGAAAAACTGTTTTTT. The V gene is TRBV5-4, the J gene TRBJ1-4, with a tentative D call TRBD1 (5 bases). Trimming took 0 bases from V and 8 from J, leaving 14 bases between them. Germline values: CDR1 SGHNT, CDR2 YYREEE (reference sequence). The CDR3 sequence is 15 residues long.

The chain carries TRBV19 and TRBJ2-7, with 9 bases fitting TRBD1. From germline, CDR1 is LNHDA and CDR2 SQIVND (reference sequence). Trimming at V came to 8 bases and at J to 5 bases, leaving 7 bases not matched to a gene. The CDR3 has 13 residues. CDR3 DNA sequence: TGTGCCAGTGGCCGGGACAGGGAGCACGAGCAGTACTTC. Its protein is CASGRDREHEQYF. Full variable domain (remainder filled in from reference TRBV19 and TRBJ2-7): DGGITQSPKYLFRKEGQNVTLSCEQNLNHDAMYWYRQDPGQGLRLIYYSQIVNDFQKGDIAEGYSVSREKKESFPLTVTSAQKNPTAFYLCASGRDREHEQYFGPGTRLTVT.

There are a few counts of this clone. The chain has TRBV7-3 and TRBJ2-2; 14 positions agree with TRBD2. From germline, CDR1 is SGHTA and CDR2 FQGTGA. CDR3 size: 16 residues. Trimming cost V 5 bases and J 3 bases; bases outside gene matches: 2. The CDR3 here is CASSLTSGGDTGELFF. DNA of the CDR3: TGTGCCAGCAGCCTGACTAGCGGGGGGGACACCGGGGAGCTGTTTTTT.

The V and J genes are TRBV4-1 and TRBJ2-5; the match to TRBD2 covers 9 bases. The CDR3 is 16 residues long. Germline CDR1 and CDR2: MGHRA and YSYEKL. J lost 6 bases, V lost 4 bases, and 12 bases had no gene match. The chain's CDR3 is CASSPDTAGGSQTQYF. The CDR3 region has the DNA TGCGCCAGCAGCCCGGACACGGCGGGAGGGTCGCAGACCCAGTACTTC.

The CDR3 loop is CSVCSRRDSYEQYF. The DNA for the CDR3 is TGCAGCGTTTGTTCCCGGCGGGACTCCTACGAGCAGTACTTC. The V and J genes are TRBV29-1 and TRBJ2-7; D may be TRBD2 (6 bases). The germline V and J ends were trimmed by 5 bases and 0 bases, with 14 bases remaining between them. CDR1 and CDR2 (germline): SQVTM, ANQGSEA. The CDR3 spans 14 residues.

This clone occurred once. The rearrangement uses TRBV6-5 and TRBJ2-1; no definite D call. The ends were cut back, 0 bases at V and 4 bases at J, with 4 bases in the middle. CDR3 length equals 13 residues. Germline assignment: CDR1 MNHEY and CDR2 SVGAGI. The CDR3 region has the DNA TGTGCCAGCAGTTACTCGAGGTACAATGAGCAGTTCTTC. It is translated as CASSYSRYNEQFF.

The CDR3 spells CASSYRDMGTGELFF. CDR3 nucleotides: TGTGCCAGCAGTTACCGGGACATGGGCACCGGGGAGCTGTTTTTT. The genes are TRBV27 and TRBJ2-2; TRBD1 might be the D (6 bases). The V end lost 4 bases, the J end lost 4 bases, and 13 bases lay between the germline ends. Germline CDR1 MNHEY, CDR2 SMNVEV (reference sequence). The length of the CDR3 is 15 residues.

A single count supports this clone. The V and J genes are TRBV6-5 and TRBJ2-7; 8 bases align to TRBD2. Germline lookup yields CDR1 MNHEY and CDR2 SVGAGI. The CDR3 covers 15 residues. The ends lost 5 bases at V and 1 base at J; junction bases unmatched: 7. CDR3 sequence (DNA): TGTGCCAGCAGTCCGGTTAGCGGGACTTCCTACGAGCAGTACTTC. Amino acids: CASSPVSGTSYEQYF.

The J gene is TRBJ2-7, the V gene TRBV3-1 (or the pseudogene TRBV3-2); 7 positions agree with TRBD2. The CDR3 is 12 residues long. CDR1 is LGHDT and CDR2 is YNNKEL in the germline V gene (reference sequence). V shed 5 bases and J 2 bases; nucleotides not matched to a gene: 0. CDR3 sequence: CASSGGAYEQYF. The CDR3 DNA is TGTGCCAGCAGCGGGGGGGCCTACGAGCAGTACTTC.

This clone was seen a handful of times. The chain employs TRBV5-1 and TRBJ1-2, with D perhaps TRBD1 (5 bases). The CDR3 length is 13 residues. Germline loops: CDR1 SGHRS, CDR2 YFSETQ. V was shortened by 6 bases and J by 4 bases, with 13 bases between the two germline ends. In nucleotides, the CDR3 is TGCGCCAGCACCGGGGGAACGCTCTATGGCTACACCTTC. It translates to CASTGGTLYGYTF.

The chain employs TRBV4-1 and TRBJ2-2, with 8 positions matching TRBD2. The J segment lost 2 bases and the V segment lost 7 bases, leaving 12 bases of the junction unmatched. Germline loops: CDR1 MGHRA, CDR2 YSYEKL. This CDR3 is 17 amino acids long. DNA for the CDR3: TGCGCCAGCACTACCAGGTGGGCGGGGGGTAACACCGGGGAGCTGTTTTTT. Protein product: CASTTRWAGGNTGELFF.